This T cell receptor beta chain stems from a study of human T cells and chemical hapten exposure. For the study at large: Patients were mainly female, each with alopecia areata, totalis or universalis.

Concerning this clonotype itself: Its antigen is undetermined. Mismatch with germline at one junction end may stem from a read error.

Time point: patch test 3, about 24 weeks after DPC sensitization. Specified treatment: therapeutic diphenylcyclopropenone sensitization with weekly scalp DPC. Study-level findings and limits: TCRs at high frequency, those above 1 in 1000, did not change with DPC sensitization.

Library construction involved attaching unique molecular identifiers to individual cDNA molecules, which allowed quantitative, reproducible TCR counting. TCRdb analysed the RACE reads with MiXCR anew, one entry per CDR3 protein. Of roughly 100,000 distinct CDR3 sequences in the sample, less than 45% are singletons; the top ten hold about 2.9%. The source was whole blood, collected in connection with sensitization to the hapten diphenylcyclopropenone (DPC). This sequence originates from a man aged 40-50 years with alopecia areata. Some clones in this sample may be carry-over from other donors' samples.

In DNA form, the CDR3 reads TGTGCCAGCAGTGAAGCATACGACTCCCACGAGCAGTACTTC. It translates to CASSEAYDSHEQYF. This chain uses TRBV6-1 with TRBJ2-7; unclear D gene. This CDR3 region has 14 residues. Per the germline V gene, CDR1 is MNHNS and CDR2 is SASEGT.